These T cell receptor beta chains were read from a single sample in a study of OX40 agonist ivuxolimab in advanced cancers. Assay used: immunoSEQ multiplex PCR; TCRdb lists only in-frame clones, some missing. This sample has 80,000 or so clones, with about 85% found just once. The material was CD4+ or CD8+ T cells sorted from blood, obtained in a trial of the OX40 agonist ivuxolimab. These receptors all stem from an adult with an advanced solid tumor such as melanoma, head and neck, liver or kidney cancer. Each CDR3 is given with its conserved first and last residue. D genes are given only for firm matches. For some rows the clone size is stated as once, few or many, or as a class when expanded; others skip it.

TRBV6-6	-	-	TRBJ2-7	CASSYSIGAQGNEQYF	TGTGCCAGCAGTTACTCGATAGGGGCCCAGGGGAACGAGCAGTACTTC
TRBV7-9	-	-	TRBJ2-1	CASSLNPGSTYNEQFF	TGTGCCAGCAGCTTAAACCCAGGGTCCACCTACAATGAGCAGTTCTTC
TRBV6-5	once	TRBD1	TRBJ2-7	CASSYRTGRDEQYF	TGTGCCAGCAGTTACAGGACAGGGCGCGACGAGCAGTACTTC
TRBV15	-	-	TRBJ1-2	CATSTPEEGHGYTF	TGTGCCACCAGCACACCCGAGGAGGGCCATGGCTACACCTTC
TRBV5-6	-	-	TRBJ1-2	CASSVPGENYGYTF	TGTGCCAGCAGCGTTCCTGGGGAGAACTATGGCTACACCTTC
TRBV7-6	-	TRBD2	TRBJ2-2	CASSLVPLAAAPGELFF	TGTGCCAGCAGCTTAGTTCCACTAGCGGCTGCACCCGGGGAGCTGTTTTTT
TRBV2	-	TRBD1	TRBJ1-2	CASSGDRGRYGYTF	TGTGCCAGCAGTGGGGACAGGGGTCGGTATGGCTACACCTTC
TRBV6-5	-	TRBD2	TRBJ2-1	CASSYEAGGYNEQFF	TGTGCCAGCAGTTACGAAGCGGGAGGGTACAATGAGCAGTTCTTC
TRBV29-1	few	-	TRBJ1-1	CSVEQGNTEAFF	TGCAGCGTTGAACAAGGGAATACAGAAGCTTTCTTT
TRBV9	-	-	TRBJ1-1	CASSVGGYNTEAFF	TGTGCCAGCAGCGTAGGTGGGTATAACACTGAAGCTTTCTTT
TRBV15	-	TRBD1	TRBJ1-1	CATSRLDRESAFF	TGTGCCACCAGCAGACTAGACAGGGAATCAGCTTTCTTT
TRBV6-5	-	-	TRBJ1-1	CASSWTANTEAFF	TGTGCCAGCAGTTGGACAGCGAACACTGAAGCTTTCTTT
TRBV5-1	-	TRBD2	TRBJ2-5	CASSQGLEETQYF	TGCGCCAGCAGTCAAGGACTAGAGGAGACCCAGTACTTC
TRBV7-9	-	-	TRBJ2-4	CASSLNGQNIQYF	TGTGCCAGCAGCTTAAACGGACAAAACATTCAGTACTTC
TRBV11-2	-	-	TRBJ2-5	CASSSLRGRETQYF	TGTGCCAGCAGCTCCCTCCGCGGGCGAGAGACCCAGTACTTC
TRBV5-1	-	-	TRBJ1-1	CASSLTGNTEAFF	TGCGCCAGCAGCTTGACGGGGAACACTGAAGCTTTCTTT
TRBV6-4	-	TRBD2	TRBJ2-7	CASKVGLAGEAYEQYF	TGTGCCAGCAAGGTCGGACTAGCGGGAGAAGCCTACGAGCAGTACTTC
TRBV7-2	-	-	TRBJ2-7	CASSLTGYEQYF	TGTGCCAGCAGCTTAACCGGGTACGAGCAGTACTTC
TRBV5-4	-	-	TRBJ1-4	CASSFDLSEEKLFF	TGTGCCAGCAGCTTTGACCTCTCGGAGGAAAAACTGTTTTTT
TRBV27	-	-	TRBJ2-2	CASSLGSSPGELFF	TGTGCCAGCAGTCTGGGTAGCTCTCCCGGGGAGCTGTTTTTT
TRBV7-9	-	TRBD2	TRBJ2-4	CASSFGTSDKNIQYF	TGTGCCAGCAGCTTCGGGACTAGCGACAAAAACATTCAGTACTTC
TRBV2	-	-	TRBJ1-1	CASSELTGNTEAFF	TGTGCCAGCAGCGAGCTGACAGGGAACACTGAAGCTTTCTTT
TRBV9	-	-	TRBJ1-5	CASSVGGRPGSNQPQHF	TGTGCCAGCAGCGTAGGAGGGAGGCCCGGGTCCAATCAGCCCCAGCATTTT
TRBV5-6	-	-	TRBJ1-1	CASSFGLLNTEAFF	TGTGCCAGCAGCTTTGGACTCCTGAACACTGAAGCTTTCTTT
TRBV18	-	TRBD1	TRBJ2-7	CASSPFGTGEFEQYF	TGTGCCAGCTCACCGTTTGGGACAGGGGAGTTCGAGCAGTACTTC
TRBV5-1	-	-	TRBJ2-7	CASSLEGTRGSYEQYF	TGCGCCAGCAGCTTGGAGGGCACAAGGGGTTCCTACGAGCAGTACTTC
TRBV5-6	-	-	TRBJ1-5	CASSLGVYNQPQHF	TGTGCCAGCAGCTTGGGAGTCTACAATCAGCCCCAGCATTTT
TRBV10-3	once	-	TRBJ2-2	CAIAGTGNTGELFF	TGTGCCATCGCCGGCACAGGGAACACCGGGGAGCTGTTTTTT
TRBV14	-	-	TRBJ2-7	CASSQDQRVGFYEQYF	TGTGCCAGCAGCCAAGATCAACGAGTGGGGTTCTACGAGCAGTACTTC
TRBV6-6	-	-	TRBJ2-7	CASRPGQNSYEQYF	TGTGCCAGCAGACCCGGACAGAATTCCTACGAGCAGTACTTC
TRBV5-4	-	-	TRBJ2-7	CASSLATPPYEQYF	TGTGCCAGCAGCTTGGCGACTCCCCCCTACGAGCAGTACTTC
TRBV7-3	-	-	TRBJ2-3	CASSLYGGIADTQYF	TGTGCCAGCAGCTTATACGGCGGGATAGCGGATACGCAGTATTTT